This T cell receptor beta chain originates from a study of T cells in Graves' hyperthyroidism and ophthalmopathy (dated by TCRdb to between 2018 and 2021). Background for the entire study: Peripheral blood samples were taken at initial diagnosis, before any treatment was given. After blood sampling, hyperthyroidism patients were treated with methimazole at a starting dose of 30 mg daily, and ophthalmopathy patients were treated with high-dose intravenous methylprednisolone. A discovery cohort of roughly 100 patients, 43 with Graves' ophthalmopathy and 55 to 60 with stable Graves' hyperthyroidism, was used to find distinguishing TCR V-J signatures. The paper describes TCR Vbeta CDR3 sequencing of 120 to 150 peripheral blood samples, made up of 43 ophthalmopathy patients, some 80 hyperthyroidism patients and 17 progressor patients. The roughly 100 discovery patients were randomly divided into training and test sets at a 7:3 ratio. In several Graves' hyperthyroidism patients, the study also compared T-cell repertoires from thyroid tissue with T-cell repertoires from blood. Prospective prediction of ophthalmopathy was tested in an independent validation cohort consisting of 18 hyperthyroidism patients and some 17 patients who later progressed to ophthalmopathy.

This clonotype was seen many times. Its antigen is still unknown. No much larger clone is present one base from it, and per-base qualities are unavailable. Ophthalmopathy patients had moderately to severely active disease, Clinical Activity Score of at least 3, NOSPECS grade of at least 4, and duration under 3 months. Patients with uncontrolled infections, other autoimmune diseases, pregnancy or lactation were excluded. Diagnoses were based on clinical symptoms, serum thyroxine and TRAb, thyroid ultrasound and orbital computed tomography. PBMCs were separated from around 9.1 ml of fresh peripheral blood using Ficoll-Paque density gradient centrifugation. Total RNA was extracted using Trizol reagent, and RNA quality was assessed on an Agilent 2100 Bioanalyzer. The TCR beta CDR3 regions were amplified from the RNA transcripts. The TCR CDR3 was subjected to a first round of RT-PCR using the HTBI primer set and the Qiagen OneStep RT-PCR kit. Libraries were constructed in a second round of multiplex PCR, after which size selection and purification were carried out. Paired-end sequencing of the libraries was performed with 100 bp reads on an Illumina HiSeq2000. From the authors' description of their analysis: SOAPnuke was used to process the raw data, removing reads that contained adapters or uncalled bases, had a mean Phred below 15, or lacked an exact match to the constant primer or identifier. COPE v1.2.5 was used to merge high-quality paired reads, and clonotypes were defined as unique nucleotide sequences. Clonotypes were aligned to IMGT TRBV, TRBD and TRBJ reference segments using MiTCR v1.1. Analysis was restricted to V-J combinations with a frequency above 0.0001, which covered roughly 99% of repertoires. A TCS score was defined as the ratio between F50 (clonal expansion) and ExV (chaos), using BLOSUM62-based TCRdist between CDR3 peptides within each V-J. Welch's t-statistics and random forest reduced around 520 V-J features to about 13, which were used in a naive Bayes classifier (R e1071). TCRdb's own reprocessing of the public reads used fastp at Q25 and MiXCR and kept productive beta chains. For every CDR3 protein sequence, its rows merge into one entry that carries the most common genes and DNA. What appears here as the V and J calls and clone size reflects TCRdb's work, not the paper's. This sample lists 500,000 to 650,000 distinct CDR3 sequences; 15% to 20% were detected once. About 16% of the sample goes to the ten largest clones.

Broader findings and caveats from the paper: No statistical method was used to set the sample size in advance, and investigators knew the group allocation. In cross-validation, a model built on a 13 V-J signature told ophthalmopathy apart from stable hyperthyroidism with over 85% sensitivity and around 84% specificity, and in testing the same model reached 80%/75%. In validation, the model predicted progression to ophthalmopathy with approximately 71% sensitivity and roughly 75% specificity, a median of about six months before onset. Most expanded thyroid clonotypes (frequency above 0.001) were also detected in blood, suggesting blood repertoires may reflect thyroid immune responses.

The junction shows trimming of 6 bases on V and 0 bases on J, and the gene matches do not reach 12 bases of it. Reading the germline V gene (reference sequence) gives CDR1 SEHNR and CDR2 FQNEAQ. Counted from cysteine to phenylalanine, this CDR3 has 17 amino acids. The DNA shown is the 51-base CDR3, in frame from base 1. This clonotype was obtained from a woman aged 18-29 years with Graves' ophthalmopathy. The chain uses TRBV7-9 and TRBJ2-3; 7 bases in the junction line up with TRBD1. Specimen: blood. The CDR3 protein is CASSWIWTGSSTDTQYF. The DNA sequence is TGTGCCAGCAGTTGGATCTGGACAGGATCTAGCACAGATACGCAGTATTTT. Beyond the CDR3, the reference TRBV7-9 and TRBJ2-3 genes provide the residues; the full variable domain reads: DTGVSQNPRHKITKRGQNVTFRCDPISEHNRLYWYRQTLGQGPEFLTYFQNEAQLEKSRLLSDRFSAERPKGSFSTLEIQRTEQGDSAMYLCASSWIWTGSSTDTQYFGPGTRLTVL.